Listed below are T cell receptor beta chains from one sample, sequenced in a study of Tregs in tolerant kidney transplant recipients. Using immunoSEQ multiplex PCR, the repertoire was profiled, and TCRdb retains in-frame clones only, with some absent. The sample contains about 240,000 clones, 84% of which appear only once. Sequenced input: CD4+ T cells from blood. These receptors were collected from a human donor in good health. CDR3s include the opening cysteine and the closing phenylalanine or tryptophan. Fields, in order: CDR3 DNA, CDR3 protein, V gene, clone size, J gene, D gene. The D gene is left open where the match is weak. Some rows have no size entry. The others give once, few or many, or a class for an expanded clone.

CDR3nt: TGCGCCAGCAGCTTGGACCAAGACTATGGCTACACCTTC
CDR3aa: CASSLDQDYGYTF
v_gene: TRBV5-1
abundance: NA
j_gene: TRBJ1-2
d_gene: NA

CDR3nt: TGTGCCAGCAGGACTAGCGGAAACTCCTACGAGCAGTACTTC
CDR3aa: CASRTSGNSYEQYF
v_gene: TRBV2
abundance: once
j_gene: TRBJ2-7
d_gene: TRBD2

CDR3nt: TGCGCCAGCAGCTTGGTGGCGGGAGGGGTCACCGGGGAGCTGTTTTTT
CDR3aa: CASSLVAGGVTGELFF
v_gene: TRBV5-1
abundance: few
j_gene: TRBJ2-2
d_gene: TRBD2

CDR3nt: TGTGCCAGCAGAGCTCAGACAGGGTTCAACGAGCAGTACTTC
CDR3aa: CASRAQTGFNEQYF
v_gene: TRBV6-6
abundance: NA
j_gene: TRBJ2-7
d_gene: TRBD1

CDR3nt: TGTGCCAGCAGCCCCACGGGTTTTAGGCCCCAGCATTTT
CDR3aa: CASSPTGFRPQHF
v_gene: TRBV6-1
abundance: NA
j_gene: TRBJ1-5
d_gene: NA

CDR3nt: TGTGCCAGCAGTTGGCGACTGAGGACGTACGGGGAGCTGTTTTTT
CDR3aa: CASSWRLRTYGELFF
v_gene: TRBV6-5
abundance: NA
j_gene: TRBJ2-2
d_gene: NA

CDR3nt: TGTGCCAGCAGCCCAAGGGGACTCTCGAGTCGGACCCAGTACTTC
CDR3aa: CASSPRGLSSRTQYF
v_gene: TRBV7-9
abundance: NA
j_gene: TRBJ2-5
d_gene: NA

CDR3nt: TGTGCCAGCAGTCTCCGTGCGGGGGGATCCTACAATGAGCAGTTCTTC
CDR3aa: CASSLRAGGSYNEQFF
v_gene: TRBV14
abundance: NA
j_gene: TRBJ2-1
d_gene: TRBD2

CDR3nt: TGCGCCAGCAGCTTGGCCTCGTTTTCCCAAGAGACCCAGTACTTC
CDR3aa: CASSLASFSQETQYF
v_gene: TRBV5-1
abundance: NA
j_gene: TRBJ2-5
d_gene: NA

CDR3nt: TGTGCCAGAGCGGGAGAGAGAGAGAGCACAGATACGCAGTATTTT
CDR3aa: CARAGERESTDTQYF
v_gene: TRBV9
abundance: NA
j_gene: TRBJ2-3
d_gene: TRBD2

CDR3nt: TGTGCCAGCACGGGTGTCCTTAACTCCTACGAGCAGTACTTC
CDR3aa: CASTGVLNSYEQYF
v_gene: TRBV7-2
abundance: NA
j_gene: TRBJ2-7
d_gene: NA

CDR3nt: TGTGCCAGCAGCTTAAAGAACACTGAAGCTTTCTTT
CDR3aa: CASSLKNTEAFF
v_gene: TRBV5-6
abundance: few
j_gene: TRBJ1-1
d_gene: NA

CDR3nt: TGTGCCAGCAGTTTTGGGGGCGGGAGGCCTTCCTACGAGCAGTACTTC
CDR3aa: CASSFGGGRPSYEQYF
v_gene: TRBV28
abundance: NA
j_gene: TRBJ2-7
d_gene: TRBD2

CDR3nt: TGTGCCAGCAGCGCCAAGGGGACTAGCGGGGCATATGAGCAGTTCTTC
CDR3aa: CASSAKGTSGAYEQFF
v_gene: TRBV7-7
abundance: NA
j_gene: TRBJ2-1
d_gene: TRBD2

CDR3nt: TGTGCCAGTAGTAAGCCAGGGGGGAGTAGCACTGAAGCTTTCTTT
CDR3aa: CASSKPGGSSTEAFF
v_gene: TRBV19
abundance: once
j_gene: TRBJ1-1
d_gene: TRBD1

CDR3nt: TGCGCCAGCAGCTTGTCGGGGAGCGCAGATACGCAGTATTTT
CDR3aa: CASSLSGSADTQYF
v_gene: TRBV5-1
abundance: NA
j_gene: TRBJ2-3
d_gene: NA

CDR3nt: TGTGCCAGCAGCTTACTAGACTCCGCCGGCTCCTATAATTCACCCCTCCACTTT
CDR3aa: CASSLLDSAGSYNSPLHF
v_gene: TRBV7-6
abundance: NA
j_gene: TRBJ1-6
d_gene: NA

CDR3nt: TGTGCCAGCTCCTTGGCGGGGGTGACAGATACGCAGTATTTT
CDR3aa: CASSLAGVTDTQYF
v_gene: TRBV6-1
abundance: few
j_gene: TRBJ2-3
d_gene: TRBD2

CDR3nt: TGCGCCAGCAGCCAAGATTGGGGTAGCGGGGGGTACGAGCAGTACTTC
CDR3aa: CASSQDWGSGGYEQYF
v_gene: TRBV4-1
abundance: NA
j_gene: TRBJ2-7
d_gene: TRBD2

CDR3nt: TGTGCCAGTAGTATAGACAGAAGGCAGAGCTATGGCTACACCTTC
CDR3aa: CASSIDRRQSYGYTF
v_gene: TRBV19
abundance: NA
j_gene: TRBJ1-2
d_gene: NA

CDR3nt: TGTGCCAGCTCACCGGGCAGGTCGGAAGCTTTCTTT
CDR3aa: CASSPGRSEAFF
v_gene: TRBV18
abundance: NA
j_gene: TRBJ1-1
d_gene: NA

CDR3nt: TGCGCCAGCAGCTCGGACAGGGGCAACTATGGCTACACCTTC
CDR3aa: CASSSDRGNYGYTF
v_gene: TRBV5-1
abundance: NA
j_gene: TRBJ1-2
d_gene: TRBD1

CDR3nt: TGTGCCAGCAGTAGGACAGGGGGCTCCTACGAGCAGTACTTC
CDR3aa: CASSRTGGSYEQYF
v_gene: TRBV2
abundance: NA
j_gene: TRBJ2-7
d_gene: TRBD1

CDR3nt: TGTGCCAGCAGCTTACTGGACTCCTACGAGCAGTACTTC
CDR3aa: CASSLLDSYEQYF
v_gene: TRBV5-6
abundance: NA
j_gene: TRBJ2-7
d_gene: NA

CDR3nt: TGTGCCAGCAGTCAACCGGGGGCCCATGGCTACACCTTC
CDR3aa: CASSQPGAHGYTF
v_gene: TRBV2
abundance: NA
j_gene: TRBJ1-2
d_gene: NA

CDR3nt: TGTGCCAGCAGCGTAGCGTGGACAGGCGGGGAGACCCAGTACTTC
CDR3aa: CASSVAWTGGETQYF
v_gene: TRBV9
abundance: NA
j_gene: TRBJ2-5
d_gene: TRBD1

CDR3nt: TGTGCCAGCAGTGAAATCAGCACCCGCACCGGGGAGCTGTTTTTT
CDR3aa: CASSEISTRTGELFF
v_gene: TRBV2
abundance: NA
j_gene: TRBJ2-2
d_gene: NA

CDR3nt: TGTGCCAGCTCACCTACGCAGGGGAGATACCAGTACTTC
CDR3aa: CASSPTQGRYQYF
v_gene: TRBV5-4
abundance: NA
j_gene: TRBJ2-5
d_gene: NA

CDR3nt: TGTGCCAGCAGCGTAGGTAACAGCTCCTACGAGCAGTACTTC
CDR3aa: CASSVGNSSYEQYF
v_gene: TRBV9
abundance: NA
j_gene: TRBJ2-7
d_gene: NA

CDR3nt: TGTGCCAGCAGCCCCTACCTCGGCAATGAGCAGTTCTTC
CDR3aa: CASSPYLGNEQFF
v_gene: TRBV7-8
abundance: NA
j_gene: TRBJ2-1
d_gene: NA

CDR3nt: TGTGCCAGCAGCCTAAGAAGGGGTTCCTACGAGCAGTACTTC
CDR3aa: CASSLRRGSYEQYF
v_gene: TRBV5-8
abundance: NA
j_gene: TRBJ2-7
d_gene: NA

CDR3nt: TGTGCCAGCACTGGCAGACGTAATGAAAAACTGTTTTTT
CDR3aa: CASTGRRNEKLFF
v_gene: TRBV25-1
abundance: NA
j_gene: TRBJ1-4
d_gene: NA

CDR3nt: TGTGCCAGCAGCTTAAGCGGAACCCACGATGAGCAGTTCTTC
CDR3aa: CASSLSGTHDEQFF
v_gene: TRBV11-3
abundance: NA
j_gene: TRBJ2-1
d_gene: NA

CDR3nt: TGTGCTAGCAGCTCCAACGGTGGAGATACGCAGTATTTT
CDR3aa: CASSSNGGDTQYF
v_gene: TRBV7-7
abundance: NA
j_gene: TRBJ2-3
d_gene: NA

CDR3nt: TGTGCCAGCAGTGTCCCCCCAGGTAGCTCCTATAATTCACCCCTCCACTTT
CDR3aa: CASSVPPGSSYNSPLHF
v_gene: TRBV27
abundance: NA
j_gene: TRBJ1-6
d_gene: NA

CDR3nt: TGTGCCAGCAGCATACGGGGACTCCAAGAGACCCAGTACTTC
CDR3aa: CASSIRGLQETQYF
v_gene: TRBV7-8
abundance: NA
j_gene: TRBJ2-5
d_gene: NA

CDR3nt: TGTGCCAGCAGTGGGTCAGGGAGGGTAAACACCGGGGAGCTGTTTTTT
CDR3aa: CASSGSGRVNTGELFF
v_gene: TRBV6-1
abundance: NA
j_gene: TRBJ2-2
d_gene: TRBD2

CDR3nt: TGCGCCAGCAGCTTGGAGTTAGGACAACTGAACACTGAAGCTTTCTTT
CDR3aa: CASSLELGQLNTEAFF
v_gene: TRBV5-1
abundance: NA
j_gene: TRBJ1-1
d_gene: NA

CDR3nt: TGTGCCAGCTCCAGAGGGGGTAGTTCCTACGAGCAGTACTTC
CDR3aa: CASSRGGSSYEQYF
v_gene: TRBV11-2
abundance: NA
j_gene: TRBJ2-7
d_gene: NA

CDR3nt: TGTGCCACCAGCAGAGATCCAGGGACTACCGGGAACTATGGCTACACCTTC
CDR3aa: CATSRDPGTTGNYGYTF
v_gene: TRBV15
abundance: NA
j_gene: TRBJ1-2
d_gene: NA

CDR3nt: TGTGCCAGCAGCTTTGGACAGGGGGAACGCTACACCTTC
CDR3aa: CASSFGQGERYTF
v_gene: TRBV7-9
abundance: few
j_gene: TRBJ1-2
d_gene: TRBD1